The 22 T cell receptor beta chains below were found in one sample sequenced in a study of breast tumors, draining lymph nodes, adjacent tissues. TCRdb reanalysed the multiplex PCR reads using MiXCR and keeps one entry per CDR3 protein. The data contain 150,000 to 200,000 distinct CDR3 sequences, 31% of them singletons. Axillary draining lymph nodes of breast cancer patients supplied the node samples. The sequenced sample was axillary lymph node tissue. The receptors were sampled from a female donor with breast cancer. Some clones in this sample may be carry-over from other donors' samples.

This clonotype turned up a few times. This clone may be a read error of a much larger clone one base away. The chain uses TRBV20-1 and TRBJ2-5; D not resolved. CDR3 length equals 12 residues. The germline CDR1 and CDR2 sequences are DFQATT and SNEGSKA (reference sequence). DNA for the CDR3: TGCAGTGCTAGAGGTTTCGGAGAGACCCCGTACTTC. Protein sequence: CSARGFGETPYF.

V is TRBV20-1 and J is TRBJ2-1; 12 bases line up with TRBD2. The CDR3 length is 13 residues. Germline CDR1 DFQATT, CDR2 SNEGSKA (reference sequence). The CDR3 loop is CRGGTSGFNEQFF. As DNA, the CDR3 is TGCAGGGGGGGGACTAGCGGGTTCAATGAGCAGTTCTTC.

The chain is built from TRBV30 and TRBJ2-4; D assignment may be TRBD1 or TRBD2 (5 bases each). Germline CDR1 GTSNPN, CDR2 SVGIG (reference sequence). The CDR3 sequence is 14 residues long. Trimming took 0 bases from V and 4 from J, leaving 10 bases between them. The CDR3 bases are TGTGCCTGGAGTGTACTCGGGGCTAAAAACATTCAGTACTTC. This codes for CAWSVLGAKNIQYF.

This clonotype showed up many times. The rearrangement joins TRBV5-6 to TRBJ1-3; the D is unclear. With 0 bases removed from V and 2 bases from J, the gap between germline ends came to 9 bases. Germline V gene sequence: CDR1 SGHDT, CDR2 YYEEEE. This CDR3 spans 15 amino acids. CDR3 amino acids: CASSLDSGAGNTIYF. The CDR3 DNA is TGTGCCAGCAGCTTGGATTCGGGAGCTGGAAACACCATATATTTT.

This clonotype came up many times. This chain links TRBV20-1 with TRBJ2-7; D possibly matches TRBD1 or TRBD2 (6 bases each). This CDR3 has 14 residues. V dropped 5 bases and J dropped 7 bases, with 21 bases sitting between them. Germline-derived CDR1 and CDR2 are DFQATT and SNEGSKA (reference sequence). CDR3: CSALGGLPRGEQYF. The CDR3 region has the DNA TGCAGTGCTCTAGGGGGACTCCCAAGGGGGGAGCAGTACTTC.

A word on this clonotype: This may arise from a read error, as a much more abundant clone is one base away. This chain joins TRBV11-3 and TRBJ2-3, with D unresolved. Trimming took 4 bases from V and 5 from J, leaving 13 bases between them. This CDR3 has 14 residues. CDR1 and CDR2 from the germline V gene are SGHNT and YENEEA. This CDR3 reads CASSSSTEVDTQYF. The CDR3 DNA reads TGTGCCAGCAGCTCCTCAACAGAGGTAGATACGCAGTATTTT.

To note about this clonotype: A read error may be the cause here, since a much bigger clone is one base away. The chain is built from TRBV5-6 and TRBJ2-7; a weak D match, TRBD2 (7 bases). The CDR3 loop spans 15 amino acids. The germline V gene encodes CDR1 SGHDT and CDR2 YYEEEE. The ends were cut back, 0 bases at V and 6 bases at J, with 16 bases in the middle. This CDR3 reads CASSLAGSRGGEQYF. CDR3 bases: TGTGCCAGCAGCTTGGCGGGGTCGAGGGGGGGCGAGCAGTACTTC.

A single count supports this clonotype. The rearrangement joins TRBV29-1 to TRBJ1-6; perhaps TRBD1 as D (6 bases). There are 13 residues in the CDR3. The V end was cut by 8 bases, the J end by 7 bases, with 15 bases between. CDR1 is SQVTM, CDR2 ANQGSEA, per germline. The CDR3 sequence is CSILGGGNSPLHF. The CDR3 region has the DNA TGCAGCATTCTCGGGGGCGGCAATTCACCCCTCCACTTT.

This clonotype occurred a few times. The V and J genes are TRBV6-5 and TRBJ1-6, with 8 bases aligning to TRBD1. With V trimmed by 5 bases and J by 10 bases, 10 bases remained unmatched. Germline V CDR1 and CDR2: MNHEY, SVGAGI. The CDR3 loop spans 15 amino acids. The DNA for the CDR3 is TGTGCCAGCAGTCCTTCCGACAGGGGTAACTCACCCCTCCACTTT. It encodes CASSPSDRGNSPLHF.

There are a few counts of this clonotype. J is TRBJ2-1 and V is TRBV3-1, with TRBD2 matching over 8 bases. CDR1 is LGHDT and CDR2 is YNNKEL in the germline V gene (reference sequence). The CDR3 contains 15 residues. J gave up 8 bases and V 5 bases, and 11 bases lay outside the gene matches. In nucleotides, the CDR3 is TGTGCCAGCAGCGGCCTCGGGGGGGGCCAAGATGAGCAGTTCTTC. Protein sequence: CASSGLGGGQDEQFF.

This clonotype has at least ten counts. This chain uses TRBV20-1 with TRBJ2-5, with TRBD2 matching over 7 bases. CDR3 length equals 15 residues. The J segment lost 1 base and the V segment lost 0 bases, leaving 5 bases of the junction unmatched. Germline V gene data show CDR1 as DFQATT and CDR2 as SNEGSKA (reference sequence). DNA for the CDR3: TGCAGTGCTAGAGATTGGCGGGAGCCCCAAGAGACCCAGTACTTC. Translated, it gives CSARDWREPQETQYF.

This sequence joins TRBV6-4 and TRBJ2-7, with 14 bases identical to TRBD2. This CDR3 contains 15 residues. Germline-derived CDR1 and CDR2 are MRHNA and SNTAGT. Germline trimming cut 6 bases from V and 3 bases from J; bases unmatched to any gene: 4. This CDR3 is CASREGTSGSYEQYF. In DNA form, the CDR3 reads TGTGCCAGCAGAGAGGGGACTAGCGGGAGCTACGAGCAGTACTTC.

This clonotype appeared a few times. This chain connects TRBV7-2 to TRBJ2-2; D is possibly TRBD1 (6 bases). The CDR3 length is 13 residues. Germline V gene data show CDR1 as SGHTA and CDR2 as FQGNSA. With 5 bases removed from V and 3 bases from J, the gap between germline ends came to 7 bases. The CDR3 DNA follows: TGTGCCAGCAGCACAGGGTACACCGGGGAGCTGTTTTTT. Its translation: CASSTGYTGELFF.

This sequence joins TRBV29-1 and TRBJ1-2, with D possibly being TRBD1 (6 bases). The CDR3 spans 12 residues. Germline values: CDR1 SQVTM, CDR2 ANQGSEA. Trimming shortened V by 5 bases and J by 8 bases, and 15 bases separated the two germline ends. This CDR3 is CSVMDSLGGYTF. The DNA of the CDR3 is TGCAGCGTTATGGACAGTTTAGGGGGCTACACCTTC.

V is TRBV2 and J is TRBJ2-5; 12 bases map to TRBD1. CDR1 and CDR2 from the germline V gene are SNHLY and FYNNEI. The CDR3 spans 15 residues. The CDR3 spells CARDRGRWGPETQYF. The CDR3 DNA is TGTGCTAGGGACAGGGGGCGCTGGGGTCCAGAGACCCAGTACTTC. The whole variable domain, remainder taken from reference TRBV2 and TRBJ2-5, is EPEVTQTPSHQVTQMGQEVILRCVPISNHLYFYWYRQILGQKVEFLVSFYNNEISEKSEIFDDQFSVERPDGSNFTLKIRSTKLEDSAMYFCARDRGRWGPETQYFGPGTRLLVL.

This chain links TRBV11-2 with TRBJ1-5; perhaps TRBD1 as D (5 bases). Trimming pared 2 bases from V and 0 bases from J, leaving 17 bases between. Germline-derived CDR1 and CDR2 are SGHAT and FQNNGV. CDR3 length: 18 amino acids. CDR3 DNA sequence: TGTGCCAGCAGCTTAAGCCAGAGGGGACTTGATAGCAATCAGCCCCAGCATTTT. Protein product: CASSLSQRGLDSNQPQHF.

V usage is TRBV29-1 and J usage is TRBJ2-1; 9 bases match TRBD2. Trimming at V came to 8 bases and at J to 5 bases, leaving 7 bases not matched to a gene. CDR1 and CDR2 from the germline V gene are SQVTM and ANQGSEA. This CDR3 has 13 amino acids. The CDR3 spells CSRSGSSHNEQFF. CDR3 in DNA: TGCAGCCGTAGCGGGAGCAGTCACAATGAGCAGTTCTTC.

This clonotype was counted ten times or more. V and J are TRBV19 and TRBJ2-3; D not resolved. The CDR3 is made up of 15 amino acids. The germline V gene has CDR1 LNHDA and CDR2 SQIVND (reference sequence). The V and J ends lost 5 bases and 1 base respectively, with 13 bases between them. The CDR3, as DNA: TGTGCCAGTAGTCCCCTAGAGTTGGGCACAGATACGCAGTATTTT. Translating gives CASSPLELGTDTQYF.

This clonotype was counted ten times or more. This chain joins TRBV20-1 and TRBJ2-5, with 8 bases that match TRBD2. The V gene's germline CDR1 is DFQATT and CDR2 SNEGSKA (reference sequence). The CDR3 runs to 13 residues. J was trimmed by 2 bases and V by 6 bases; bases with no gene match: 5. The CDR3 region has the DNA TGCAGTGCCGACGGGAGGGGGCAAGAGACCCAGTACTTC. This codes for CSADGRGQETQYF.

This clonotype was picked up many times. The chain recombines TRBV19 with TRBJ2-7, with D perhaps TRBD1 or TRBD2 (5 bases each). V lost 0 bases to trimming and J lost 3 bases, with 12 bases between them. Germline V gene lookup returns CDR1 LNHDA and CDR2 SQIVND (reference sequence). The CDR3 covers 15 residues. CDR3 residues: CASSIDSRGVYEQYF. The CDR3 bases are TGTGCCAGTAGTATAGACTCGCGAGGGGTCTACGAGCAGTACTTC. Using reference TRBV19 and TRBJ2-7 for the parts outside the CDR3, the full variable domain is DGGITQSPKYLFRKEGQNVTLSCEQNLNHDAMYWYRQDPGQGLRLIYYSQIVNDFQKGDIAEGYSVSREKKESFPLTVTSAQKNPTAFYLCASSIDSRGVYEQYFGPGTRLTVT.

The table lists this clonotype with many counts. The CDR3 DNA follows: TGCAGTGCTAGCCGTGGGCGGAACTCCTACAATGAGCAGTTCTTC. Amino acid sequence: CSASRGRNSYNEQFF. The V and J genes are TRBV20-1 and TRBJ2-1; D gene unclear. V gave up 3 bases and J gave up 0 bases, with 12 bases separating them. Germline CDR1 reads DFQATT; CDR2 reads SNEGSKA (reference sequence). This CDR3 spans 15 amino acids.

The CDR3 bases are TGTGCCAGCAGTGCTAGAGATCCGACTAGCGGGGGGAACACCGGGGAGCTGTTTTTT. Translated: CASSARDPTSGGNTGELFF. The V gene is TRBV25-1, the J gene TRBJ2-2; TRBD2 matches 12 bases. Germline assignment: CDR1 MGHDK and CDR2 SYGVNS. V was clipped by 4 bases and J by 1 base; unmatched bases: 10. CDR3 size: 19 residues.